Each of the 26 T cell receptor beta chains below was sequenced from the same sample in a study of regulatory T cells in long-lasting Graves disease. Time point in this sample: newly diagnosed GD, antithyroid drugs for less than 3 months. PBMC RNA was the source of the TCR library. Sequencing libraries for TCR beta were prepared with iRepertoire HTBI primers and Arm-PCR of CDR3 regions. MiXCR, run by TCRdb on the multiplex PCR reads, gives a single entry per CDR3 protein. The sample has hundreds of thousands of distinct CDR3 sequences; 15% are singletons. The sequencing used peripheral blood mononuclear cells (PBMCs), collected at new diagnosis, from a patient treated with antithyroid drugs. The source is a female donor with Graves disease.

This clonotype was counted ten times or more. The genes are TRBV2 and TRBJ2-3, with D unresolved. Germline V CDR1 and CDR2: SNHLY, FYNNEI. Trimming shortened V by 4 bases and J by 4 bases, and 9 bases separated the two germline ends. This CDR3 is built from 13 residues. The CDR3 loop reads CASSVEHSDTQYF. The DNA for the CDR3 is TGTGCCAGCAGTGTTGAACATTCAGATACGCAGTATTTT.

This clonotype was seen many times. V and J are TRBV2 and TRBJ1-5; possible D gene TRBD1, 5 bases. This CDR3 comprises 14 residues. The V gene lost 9 bases and the J gene lost 6 bases, with 18 bases spanning the gap. From germline, CDR1 is SNHLY and CDR2 FYNNEI. As DNA, the CDR3 is TGTGCCAGTGAACGGGGCAGTTCTCGTCAGCCCCAGCATTTT. It specifies CASERGSSRQPQHF. Full variable domain (missing parts from reference TRBV2 and TRBJ1-5): EPEVTQTPSHQVTQMGQEVILRCVPISNHLYFYWYRQILGQKVEFLVSFYNNEISEKSEIFDDQFSVERPDGSNFTLKIRSTKLEDSAMYFCASERGSSRQPQHFGDGTRLSIL.

This clonotype has at least ten counts. J is TRBJ1-4 and V is TRBV20-1, with 8 bases aligning to TRBD1. CDR3 length: 15 residues. V trimming: 2 bases; J trimming: 5 bases; junction bases outside the gene matches: 7. Germline CDR1 reads DFQATT; CDR2 reads SNEGSKA (reference sequence). CDR3 nucleotide sequence: TGCAGTGCTAGAAACCAGGGGGCGGGAAATGAAAAACTGTTTTTT. Amino acid sequence: CSARNQGAGNEKLFF.

Concerning this clonotype itself: One end of the junction varies from germline; a read error may be responsible. V is TRBV5-1 and J is TRBJ2-1; 10 bases are a match to TRBD1. Per the germline V gene, CDR1 is SGHRS and CDR2 is YFSETQ. The length of the CDR3 is 15 residues. CDR3 protein: CATSRQGASQNEQFF. The CDR3 region has the DNA TGCGCCACCAGCCGACAGGGGGCTAGTCAGAATGAGCAGTTCTTC.

V usage is TRBV25-1 and J usage is TRBJ1-2, with a possible D match to TRBD1 (6 bases). V was shortened by 5 bases and J by 3 bases, with 10 bases between the two germline ends. Germline values: CDR1 MGHDK, CDR2 SYGVNS. CDR3 length: 13 amino acids. The CDR3 nucleotides are TGTGCCAGCAGTCCTCGGACAGACTATGGCTACACCTTC. Amino acid sequence: CASSPRTDYGYTF.

This clonotype was recorded many times. This chain uses TRBV20-1 with TRBJ1-1; D is possibly TRBD1 (5 bases). V was clipped by 0 bases and J by 4 bases, with 12 bases between them. The V gene's germline CDR1 is DFQATT and CDR2 SNEGSKA (reference sequence). This CDR3 spans 14 amino acids. The CDR3: CSARDQGVFTEAFF. For the CDR3, the DNA is TGCAGTGCTAGAGACCAGGGCGTTTTCACTGAAGCTTTCTTT.

This clonotype occurred many times. The chain employs TRBV5-6 and TRBJ1-1; D remains unclear. The CDR3 extends over 16 amino acids. Per the germline V gene, CDR1 is SGHDT and CDR2 is YYEEEE. Trimming removed 1 base from V and 0 bases from J, with 13 bases in between. The CDR3, as DNA: TGTGCCAGCAGCTTGAATTATCACGCTTTGAACACTGAAGCTTTCTTT. It encodes CASSLNYHALNTEAFF.

This clonotype was picked up many times. The chain has TRBV20-1 and TRBJ1-1, with D perhaps matching TRBD1 (6 bases). V gave up 5 bases and J gave up 4 bases, with 14 bases separating them. CDR1 is DFQATT, CDR2 SNEGSKA, per germline (reference sequence). CDR3 size: 13 residues. CDR3 DNA sequence: TGCAGTGCTGCAGTTACAGGGTCCACTGAAGCTTTCTTT. This translates into CSAAVTGSTEAFF.

This clonotype has more than one count but fewer than ten. The chain is built from TRBV6-9 and TRBJ2-3; possible D gene TRBD2, 7 bases. Per the germline V gene, CDR1 is MNHGY and CDR2 is SVAAGI. The CDR3 runs to 15 residues. V shed 3 bases and J shed 4 bases, with 14 bases lying between them. The CDR3 is CASSYRGGSADTQYF. CDR3 DNA sequence: TGTGCCAGCAGTTACAGGGGCGGGAGCGCAGATACGCAGTATTTT.

This clonotype came up many times. DNA of the CDR3: TGTGCCAGCAGCCACGGGGCTGACTGGGTCACTTCTAGCACAGATACGCAGTATTTT. Translated: CASSHGADWVTSSTDTQYF. The chain is built from TRBV3-1 and TRBJ2-3; D is possibly TRBD1 or TRBD2 (5 bases each). This CDR3 has 19 residues. Germline loops: CDR1 LGHDT, CDR2 YNNKEL (reference sequence). The V end lost 3 bases, the J end lost 0 bases, and 22 bases lay between the germline ends.

This clonotype was counted a few times. The chain employs TRBV7-9 and TRBJ1-2; unclear D gene. This CDR3 comprises 13 residues. Per the germline V gene, CDR1 is SEHNR and CDR2 is FQNEAQ (reference sequence). Trimming took off 3 bases at V and 1 base at J, with 6 bases between the two ends. CDR3 nucleotides: TGTGCCAGCAGCTTCGACATTAACTATGGCTACACCTTC. This gives the protein CASSFDINYGYTF.

This clonotype was observed a few times. The rearrangement links TRBV28 to TRBJ2-5, with D tentatively TRBD2 (6 bases). V was shortened by 3 bases and J by 0 bases, with 14 bases between the two germline ends. This CDR3 is 16 amino acids long. Germline V gene sequence: CDR1 MDHEN, CDR2 SYDVKM. In DNA, the CDR3 is TGTGCCAGCAGTTTGGAGGGTAGCGGCTACCAAGAGACCCAGTACTTC. It translates to CASSLEGSGYQETQYF.

This clonotype was seen many times. V gene TRBV7-3 combines with J gene TRBJ2-3, with D unclear. V was trimmed by 4 bases and J by 0 bases, leaving 11 bases between them. This CDR3 region has 15 residues. The germline V gene encodes CDR1 SGHTA and CDR2 FQGTGA. In DNA form, the CDR3 reads TGTGCCAGCAGCTCTGGACGTACGAGCACAGATACGCAGTATTTT. It specifies CASSSGRTSTDTQYF. Complete variable domain (other parts from reference TRBV7-3 and TRBJ2-3): GAGVSQTPSNKVTEKGKYVELRCDPISGHTALYWYRQSLGQGPEFLIYFQGTGAADDSGLPNDRFFAVRPEGSVSTLKIQRTERGDSAVYLCASSSGRTSTDTQYFGPGTRLTVL.

At least ten counts were recorded for this clonotype. The V gene is TRBV18, the J gene TRBJ1-1; tentative D call: TRBD1 (5 bases). The germline CDR1 and CDR2 sequences are KGHSH and LQKENI. V was pared by 1 base and J by 1 base, with 7 bases between. The CDR3 runs 14 residues. The CDR3 sequence is CASSPQGRNTEAFF. CDR3 in DNA: TGTGCCAGCTCACCACAGGGGAGGAACACTGAAGCTTTCTTT.

This clonotype appeared a few times. The chain combines TRBV6-9 with TRBJ2-1, with D perhaps TRBD1 (5 bases). The V end was cut by 4 bases, the J end by 3 bases, with 10 bases between. CDR1 and CDR2 (germline): MNHGY, SVAAGI. The CDR3 length is 14 residues. In nucleotides, the CDR3 is TGTGCCAGCAGTTCAGGGTTTGTCTACAATGAGCAGTTCTTC. Its protein is CASSSGFVYNEQFF.

This chain joins TRBV20-1 and TRBJ1-5, with no clear D. The V gene's germline CDR1 is DFQATT and CDR2 SNEGSKA (reference sequence). This CDR3 is 12 amino acids long. V was trimmed by 7 bases and J by 2 bases, leaving 9 bases between them. The CDR3 sequence is CSVGRRNQPQHF. The CDR3 region has the DNA TGCAGTGTTGGGAGACGCAATCAGCCCCAGCATTTT.

The V and J genes are TRBV3-1 and TRBJ1-6; D uncertain. Germline V CDR1 and CDR2: LGHDT, YNNKEL (reference sequence). V was trimmed by 4 bases and J by 5 bases, leaving 12 bases between them. The CDR3 runs to 15 residues. CDR3 residues: CASSPRGFDNSPLHF. The CDR3 coding sequence is TGTGCCAGCAGCCCCCGGGGTTTTGATAATTCACCCCTCCACTTT.

This clonotype has a count of ten or more. The chain uses TRBV10-2 and TRBJ1-4; tentatively, D is TRBD1 (5 bases). The CDR3 length is 14 residues. CDR1 WSHSY and CDR2 SAAADI come from the germline V gene. Trimming cost V 0 bases and J 5 bases, with 7 bases left between them. CDR3 in amino acids: CASSESTANEKLFF. DNA for the CDR3: TGCGCCAGCAGTGAGTCGACAGCGAATGAAAAACTGTTTTTT.

Many counts were recorded for this clonotype. The chain carries TRBV12-3 or TRBV12-4 and TRBJ2-3, with unresolved D. V was clipped by 3 bases and J by 5 bases, with 6 bases between them. The CDR3 extends over 12 amino acids. CDR3 in DNA: TGTGCCAGCAGTTTCGCCCGAGATACGCAGTATTTT. Amino acid sequence: CASSFARDTQYF.

The sample holds many counts of this clonotype. The chain uses TRBV2 and TRBJ2-3; D may be TRBD2 (6 bases). There are 15 residues in the CDR3. Germline V gene data show CDR1 as SNHLY and CDR2 as FYNNEI. Trimming pared 6 bases from V and 6 bases from J, leaving 19 bases between. The CDR3 spells CASSLIDGRPDTQYF. The CDR3 DNA reads TGTGCCAGCAGCCTAATCGACGGGAGACCGGATACGCAGTATTTT. Based on the CDR3 plus reference TRBV2 and TRBJ2-3, the full variable domain is EPEVTQTPSHQVTQMGQEVILRCVPISNHLYFYWYRQILGQKVEFLVSFYNNEISEKSEIFDDQFSVERPDGSNFTLKIRSTKLEDSAMYFCASSLIDGRPDTQYFGPGTRLTVL.

This clonotype was picked up many times. The V call is TRBV20-1, the J call TRBJ2-6; 8 bases align to TRBD1. The CDR3 contains 15 residues. V gave up 3 bases and J gave up 2 bases; unmatched junction bases: 3. Germline CDR1 DFQATT, CDR2 SNEGSKA (reference sequence). CDR3 nucleotides: TGCAGTGCTAGCGGACAGGGTACTGGGGCCAACGTCCTGACTTTC. This gives the protein CSASGQGTGANVLTF.

This clonotype appeared many times. The gene calls are TRBV6-1 and TRBJ1-1, with no clear D. Germline loops: CDR1 MNHNS, CDR2 SASEGT. V was pared by 4 bases and J by 6 bases, with 12 bases between. This CDR3 has 13 residues. This CDR3 reads CASSGNSYSEAFF. CDR3 bases: TGTGCCAGCAGTGGAAACAGCTACTCTGAAGCTTTCTTT.

This clonotype occurred many times. The chain recombines TRBV20-1 with TRBJ2-3; D not resolved. Germline V gene sequence: CDR1 DFQATT, CDR2 SNEGSKA (reference sequence). Between the trimmed V and J ends, which lost 3 bases and 9 bases, there was a span of 10 bases. This CDR3 has 11 amino acids. The CDR3 region has the DNA TGCAGTGCTAGGCCGGAAGAAACGCAGTATTTT. The encoded protein is CSARPEETQYF.

Details on this clonotype: Just one base apart from a much larger clone, this may be a read error. The rearrangement uses TRBV5-1 and TRBJ2-3; 9 bases are a match to TRBD1. The CDR3 is 16 residues long. The V segment lost 4 bases and the J segment 1 base; nucleotides outside the gene matches: 7. CDR1 is SGHRS, CDR2 YFSETQ, per germline. The CDR3 nucleotides read TGCGCCAGCAGCCCCCAGGGACAGGGCGGCACAGATACGCAGTATTTT. Its translation: CASSPQGQGGTDTQYF. The variable domain in full, with the rest retrieved from reference TRBV5-1 and TRBJ2-3, is KAGVTQTPRYLIKTRGQQVTLSCSPISGHRSVSWYQQTPGQGLQFLFEYFSETQRNKGNFPGRFSGRQFSNSRSEMNVSTLELGDSALYLCASSPQGQGGTDTQYFGPGTRLTVL.

This clonotype was counted between two and nine times. The chain carries TRBV20-1 and TRBJ2-2, with 11 nucleotides matching TRBD1. V lost 2 bases and J lost 5; bases outside the gene matches: 7. CDR1 is DFQATT and CDR2 is SNEGSKA in the germline V gene (reference sequence). The CDR3 is made up of 16 amino acids. CDR3 nucleotide sequence: TGCAGTGCTAGATCGGACAGGGGGCGACTAACCGGGGAGCTGTTTTTT. Amino acids: CSARSDRGRLTGELFF.

Concerning this clonotype: The conserved phenylalanine or tryptophan normally closing the CDR3 is absent here, so this likely arose from a read error. The rearrangement links TRBV6-9 to TRBJ1-2, with D unresolved. The CDR3 is 13 residues long. The germline gives CDR1 MNHGY, CDR2 SVAAGI. CDR3 region: CASSESTEQGYTL. The CDR3 DNA sequence: TGCGCCAGCAGTGAGTCGACGGAGCAGGGCTACACCCTC.